This paragraph reports one T cell receptor (beta chain). Repertoires were generated with immunoSEQ multiplex PCR, while TCRdb's copy carries only in-frame clones and drops some. The sample shows about 35,000 clones, 92% of them seen only once. The sample is drawn from a study of lymphopenia after photon versus proton radiotherapy. The sequence derives from a man in his 60s with cholangiocarcinoma. The material sequenced was peripheral blood, taken from a patient treated with photon-based radiotherapy.

CDR3: CASRQQGNTEAFF. CDR3 nucleotides: TGTGCCAGTAGGCAACAGGGTAACACTGAAGCTTTCTTT. The chain is built from TRBV19 and TRBJ1-1, with D possibly being TRBD1 (6 bases). The germline V and J ends were trimmed by 6 bases and 2 bases, with 10 bases remaining between them. This CDR3 comprises 13 residues. Germline loops: CDR1 LNHDA, CDR2 SQIVND (reference sequence).